This T cell receptor beta chain was recovered during a study of T cell responses to AZD1222 COVID-19 vaccine. Whole-study findings and limits: Per reports, nearly half of all spike-specific TCRs target regions that are unmutated in variants. Receipt of two AZD1222 doses was followed by a rise in Spike-specific TCR breadth and depth. Sampling that yielded the repertoires occurred only after the peak T cell response.

For this clone: Its antigen remains unknown.

Analyses pooled second doses at about 4 or about 12 weeks. The V end lost 1 base, the J end lost 6 bases, and 13 bases lay between the germline ends. Germline V lookup: CDR1 LNHDA, CDR2 SQIVND (reference sequence). The CDR3 totals 15 residues. Repertoires were generated with immunoSEQ multiplex PCR, while TCRdb's copy carries only in-frame clones and drops some. The table has around 200,000 clones, 88% seen once. The clonotype comes from an adult who received the AZD1222 COVID-19 vaccine. This rearrangement joins TRBV19 to TRBJ2-1; the D gene could be TRBD1 or TRBD2 (6 bases each). The sequencing here drew on peripheral blood, taken 28 days after the second AZD1222 dose. CDR3 amino acids: CASSIAGDTPNEQFF. The CDR3 DNA sequence: TGTGCCAGTAGTATAGCGGGGGACACGCCCAATGAGCAGTTCTTC. The full variable domain, completed using reference TRBV19 and TRBJ2-1, is DGGITQSPKYLFRKEGQNVTLSCEQNLNHDAMYWYRQDPGQGLRLIYYSQIVNDFQKGDIAEGYSVSREKKESFPLTVTSAQKNPTAFYLCASSIAGDTPNEQFFGPGTRLTVL.